This is a list of T cell receptor beta chains from one sample in a study of shared clonotypes between healthy human individuals. The assay was immunoSEQ multiplex PCR, and TCRdb's table has in-frame clones only and misses some. The sample yields about 2.1 million clones, roughly 91% seen once. The sample taken for sequencing was naive CD8+ T cells from PBMCs. These receptors all stem from a man younger than 35 in good health. Some clones in this sample may be carry-over from other donors' samples. Both conserved end residues are part of each CDR3. D genes are given only for firm matches. Rows give clone size only sometimes, using once, few, many, or a class for an expanded clone.

clone size: -; V gene: TRBV27; D gene: TRBD1; J gene: TRBJ1-2; CDR3 protein: CASKDRGNYGYTF; CDR3 DNA: TGTGCCAGCAAAGACAGGGGGAACTATGGCTACACCTTC
clone size: -; V gene: TRBV4-1; D gene: -; J gene: TRBJ2-3; CDR3 protein: CASSQERASSDTQYF; CDR3 DNA: TGCGCCAGCAGCCAAGAGAGGGCTAGCTCAGATACGCAGTATTTT
clone size: -; V gene: TRBV11-3; D gene: -; J gene: TRBJ2-2; CDR3 protein: CASSLAAGELFF; CDR3 DNA: TGTGCCAGCAGCTTAGCGGCCGGGGAGCTGTTTTTT
clone size: -; V gene: TRBV5-6; D gene: TRBD2; J gene: TRBJ2-1; CDR3 protein: CASSPGTSKGQFF; CDR3 DNA: TGTGCCAGCAGCCCCGGGACTAGCAAAGGGCAGTTCTTC
clone size: once; V gene: TRBV7-9; D gene: -; J gene: TRBJ1-3; CDR3 protein: CASSPKSSGNTIYF; CDR3 DNA: TGTGCCAGCAGCCCTAAGAGCTCTGGAAACACCATATATTTT
clone size: -; V gene: TRBV5-4; D gene: -; J gene: TRBJ1-6; CDR3 protein: CASSLGGAWSPLHF; CDR3 DNA: TGTGCCAGCAGCTTAGGGGGGGCATGGTCACCCCTCCACTTT
clone size: -; V gene: TRBV2; D gene: -; J gene: TRBJ2-7; CDR3 protein: CASSEVGTPTTYEQYF; CDR3 DNA: TGTGCCAGCAGTGAAGTCGGTACACCTACCACCTACGAGCAGTACTTC
clone size: -; V gene: TRBV28; D gene: -; J gene: TRBJ1-2; CDR3 protein: CASSSYGYTF; CDR3 DNA: TGTGCCAGCTCCAGCTATGGCTACACCTTC
clone size: -; V gene: TRBV25-1; D gene: -; J gene: TRBJ2-4; CDR3 protein: CASSESSGFLNIQYF; CDR3 DNA: TGTGCCAGCAGTGAAAGTAGTGGCTTTCTAAACATTCAGTACTTC
clone size: -; V gene: TRBV27; D gene: TRBD1; J gene: TRBJ2-7; CDR3 protein: CASSRDSPPTEQYF; CDR3 DNA: TGTGCCAGCAGCAGGGACAGCCCCCCTACGGAGCAGTACTTC
clone size: -; V gene: TRBV5-1; D gene: -; J gene: TRBJ2-7; CDR3 protein: CASSLQEGNSYEQYF; CDR3 DNA: TGCGCCAGCAGCCTCCAGGAGGGAAACTCCTACGAGCAGTACTTC
clone size: few; V gene: TRBV30; D gene: TRBD1; J gene: TRBJ1-1; CDR3 protein: CACQRDSLEAFF; CDR3 DNA: TGTGCCTGTCAGAGGGACAGCCTTGAAGCTTTCTTT
clone size: -; V gene: TRBV29-1; D gene: TRBD2; J gene: TRBJ2-7; CDR3 protein: CSVASGVLYEQYF; CDR3 DNA: TGCAGCGTTGCTAGCGGGGTCCTCTACGAGCAGTACTTC
clone size: -; V gene: TRBV4-2; D gene: TRBD2; J gene: TRBJ2-3; CDR3 protein: CASSQRVASGSDTQYF; CDR3 DNA: TGTGCCAGCAGCCAGAGGGTGGCTAGCGGTTCAGATACGCAGTATTTT
clone size: -; V gene: TRBV28; D gene: -; J gene: TRBJ1-1; CDR3 protein: CASSPWAGVTEAFF; CDR3 DNA: TGTGCCAGCAGCCCTTGGGCAGGGGTCACTGAAGCTTTCTTT
clone size: -; V gene: TRBV7-9; D gene: -; J gene: TRBJ2-2; CDR3 protein: CASSGRDSANTGELFF; CDR3 DNA: TGTGCCAGCAGCGGGCGGGACAGCGCGAACACCGGGGAGCTGTTTTTT
clone size: -; V gene: TRBV6-1; D gene: -; J gene: TRBJ2-2; CDR3 protein: CASRRRDGHTGELFF; CDR3 DNA: TGTGCCAGCAGGAGGAGGGACGGGCACACCGGGGAGCTGTTTTTT
clone size: -; V gene: TRBV12-5; D gene: -; J gene: TRBJ2-1; CDR3 protein: CASGGSISRYNEQFF; CDR3 DNA: TGTGCTAGTGGCGGAAGTATTTCTCGCTACAATGAGCAGTTCTTC
clone size: -; V gene: TRBV10-3; D gene: TRBD2; J gene: TRBJ2-7; CDR3 protein: CAISGDPGGYEQYF; CDR3 DNA: TGTGCCATCAGTGGGGATCCGGGGGGTTACGAGCAGTACTTC
clone size: -; V gene: TRBV5-4; D gene: -; J gene: TRBJ1-2; CDR3 protein: CASRPGNDGYTF; CDR3 DNA: TGTGCCAGCCGACCCGGGAATGATGGCTACACCTTC
clone size: -; V gene: TRBV7-2; D gene: TRBD1; J gene: TRBJ2-7; CDR3 protein: CASSKPTGRRSYEQYF; CDR3 DNA: TGTGCCAGCAGCAAGCCGACAGGGAGAAGGTCCTACGAGCAGTACTTC
clone size: -; V gene: TRBV5-6; D gene: -; J gene: TRBJ1-5; CDR3 protein: CASSLWKGLGRGQPQHF; CDR3 DNA: TGTGCCAGCAGCTTGTGGAAGGGGCTGGGGAGAGGGCAGCCCCAGCATTTT
clone size: -; V gene: TRBV7-8; D gene: -; J gene: TRBJ2-7; CDR3 protein: CASSRMINAQYF; CDR3 DNA: TGTGCCAGCAGCAGAATGATCAATGCGCAGTACTTC
clone size: -; V gene: TRBV11-3; D gene: -; J gene: TRBJ1-1; CDR3 protein: CASSLGGPNTEAFF; CDR3 DNA: TGTGCCAGCAGCTTAGGAGGGCCGAACACTGAAGCTTTCTTT
clone size: -; V gene: TRBV5-6; D gene: -; J gene: TRBJ2-7; CDR3 protein: CASSPVRAGASYEQYF; CDR3 DNA: TGTGCCAGCAGTCCGGTGAGGGCAGGGGCCTCCTACGAGCAGTACTTC
clone size: -; V gene: TRBV21-1; D gene: -; J gene: TRBJ1-1; CDR3 protein: CLGDTEAFF; CDR3 DNA: TGTTTAGGGGACACTGAAGCTTTCTTT